What follows are 20 T cell receptor beta chains derived from one specimen sequenced in a study of T cells in Graves' hyperthyroidism and ophthalmopathy. Using RNA transcripts as the source, TCR beta CDR3 regions were amplified. In the first-round RT-PCR of the TCR CDR3, the HTBI primer set was used. A single record per CDR3 protein comes from TCRdb applying MiXCR to the multiplex PCR reads. The sample lists 250,000 to 300,000 distinct CDR3 sequences, roughly 13% occurring once. The source material was blood. These receptors were collected from a woman in her twenties or thirties with Graves' hyperthyroidism that later progressed to Graves' ophthalmopathy.

This clonotype was seen ten or more times. The gene calls are TRBV7-2 and TRBJ2-3; D remains ambiguous. This CDR3 has 18 residues. V lost 2 bases and J lost 2, with 20 bases in between. Germline CDR1 SGHTA, CDR2 FQGNSA. The CDR3 spells CASSLIARRSYFTDTQYF. For the CDR3, the DNA is TGTGCCAGCAGCTTAATTGCTAGGCGGTCGTATTTCACAGATACGCAGTATTTT.

Only a few counts were recorded for this clonotype. This chain joins TRBV27 and TRBJ1-4; D is unresolved. V lost 0 bases and J 4 bases, leaving 15 bases between the germline ends. The CDR3 loop spans 17 amino acids. From germline, CDR1 is MNHEY and CDR2 SMNVEV (reference sequence). The CDR3: CASSLSGMGSYNEKLFF. The DNA for the CDR3 is TGTGCCAGCAGTTTATCCGGTATGGGCAGTTATAATGAAAAACTGTTTTTT. The whole variable domain, filled in from reference TRBV27 and TRBJ1-4, reads EAQVTQNPRYLITVTGKKLTVTCSQNMNHEYMSWYRQDPGLGLRQIYYSMNVEVTDKGDVPEGYKVSRKEKRNFPLILESPSPNQTSLYFCASSLSGMGSYNEKLFFGSGTQLSVL.

Concerning this clonotype itself: Given the absence of the conserved phenylalanine or tryptophan at the CDR3 end, a read error is likely. J is TRBJ1-5 and V is TRBV19; 7 positions match TRBD1. The CDR3 covers 15 residues. V gave up 3 bases and J gave up 4 bases; unmatched junction bases: 6. Germline CDR1 LNHDA, CDR2 SQIVND (reference sequence). CDR3 nucleotides: TGTGCCAGTAGTATGTCAGGGGGACAGAATCAGCCCCAGCATCTT. Translation gives CASSMSGGQNQPQHL.

The chain couples TRBV4-3 to TRBJ2-2; the match to TRBD2 covers 9 bases. This CDR3 is built from 20 residues. The V segment lost 0 bases and the J segment 4 bases; nucleotides outside the gene matches: 15. Germline lookup yields CDR1 LGHNA and CDR2 YSLEER. This CDR3 reads CASSQDALPEREVGTGELFF. The CDR3 nucleotides are TGCGCCAGCAGCCAAGATGCCCTCCCCGAGCGGGAGGTGGGCACCGGGGAGCTGTTTTTT.

This clonotype was recorded a few times. The gene calls are TRBV28 and TRBJ1-4; 7 bases fit TRBD1. Germline-derived CDR1 and CDR2 are MDHEN and SYDVKM. The CDR3 runs 15 residues. V trimming: 3 bases; J trimming: 2 bases; junction bases outside the gene matches: 3. CDR3 DNA sequence: TGTGCCAGCAGTTTTCAGGGGGGGACTAATGAAAAACTGTTTTTT. As protein: CASSFQGGTNEKLFF.

The table lists this clonotype with a few counts. Written as DNA, the CDR3 is TGCGCCAGCAGCCAAGTAGCAGGGGAGTACGAGCAGTACTTC. Its translation is CASSQVAGEYEQYF. The genes are TRBV4-3 and TRBJ2-7, with D tentatively TRBD1 (6 bases). The germline gives CDR1 LGHNA, CDR2 YSLEER. V dropped 1 base and J dropped 4 bases, with 11 bases sitting between them. The CDR3 length is 14 residues.

This clonotype appeared many times. The V gene is TRBV28, the J gene TRBJ2-3; D uncertain. The CDR3 loop spans 14 amino acids. Trimming cost V 6 bases and J 0 bases, with 10 bases left between them. Germline-derived CDR1 and CDR2 are MDHEN and SYDVKM. CDR3 amino acids: CASSRRHSTDTQYF. The CDR3 DNA sequence: TGTGCCAGCAGCCGGAGACACAGCACAGATACGCAGTATTTT.

Remarks on this clonotype: A much larger clone differs by one base, so this may be a read error. The chain couples TRBV20-1 to TRBJ2-1, with TRBD2 identical over 9 bases. Gene TRBJ2-7 matches the end of the DNA better, so the J call may be wrong. The CDR3 extends over 14 amino acids. Looked up from germline, CDR1 is DFQATT and CDR2 is SNEGSKA (reference sequence). The CDR3 bases are TGCAGGGTCATAGCGGGAGCCTCCTACAATGAGCAGTACTTC. Encoded protein: CRVIAGASYNEQYF.

At least ten counts were recorded for this clonotype. The CDR3 is CASSSSWVSDEQYF. In DNA, the CDR3 is TGTGCCAGCAGCTCGAGTTGGGTCTCGGACGAGCAGTACTTC. V and J are TRBV11-2 and TRBJ2-7; D is ambiguous. Germline V gene sequence: CDR1 SGHAT, CDR2 FQNNGV. The V end was cut by 4 bases, the J end by 5 bases, with 15 bases between. The CDR3 consists of 14 residues.

About this clonotype: Given a much more abundant clone one base away, this may be a read error. This chain joins TRBV27 and TRBJ1-1; D might be TRBD1 (6 bases). The ends were cut back, 8 bases at V and 3 bases at J, with 7 bases in the middle. The CDR3 spans 11 residues. Germline-derived CDR1 and CDR2 are MNHEY and SMNVEV (reference sequence). For the CDR3, the DNA is TGTGCCAGCCACAGGGACACTGAAGCTTTCTTT. This gives the protein CASHRDTEAFF.

This clonotype came up many times. J is TRBJ2-3 and V is TRBV6-1; 10 nucleotides match TRBD1. There are 16 residues in the CDR3. The J segment lost 3 bases and the V segment lost 4 bases, leaving 7 bases of the junction unmatched. The germline CDR1 and CDR2 sequences are MNHNS and SASEGT. The CDR3 is CASSVQTGGRTDTQYF. Written as DNA, the CDR3 is TGTGCCAGCAGTGTACAGACAGGGGGCAGGACAGATACGCAGTATTTT.

This clonotype was observed at least ten times. The chain is built from TRBV19 and TRBJ1-5; perhaps TRBD1 as D (6 bases). CDR1 LNHDA and CDR2 SQIVND come from the germline V gene (reference sequence). V shed 3 bases and J shed 2 bases, with 11 bases lying between them. This CDR3 region has 15 residues. In nucleotides, the CDR3 is TGTGCCAGTAGTATTCGGGGGGCCGGCAATCAGCCCCAGCATTTT. Residues: CASSIRGAGNQPQHF.

This clonotype showed up just a few times. The rearrangement joins TRBV29-1 to TRBJ2-3, with 11 bases matching TRBD2. With 7 bases clipped from V and 2 bases from J, the junction kept 8 bases outside the gene matches. The germline V gene encodes CDR1 SQVTM and CDR2 ANQGSEA. CDR3 length: 15 amino acids. The CDR3 region is CSAIPGLAATDTQYF. The CDR3 DNA follows: TGCAGCGCAATTCCGGGACTAGCGGCCACAGATACGCAGTATTTT.

The sample holds many counts of this clonotype. The chain links TRBV6-2 or TRBV6-3 to TRBJ2-1; D is possibly TRBD1 (6 bases). This CDR3 has 14 residues. The V and J ends lost 2 bases and 3 bases respectively, with 8 bases between them. From germline, CDR1 is MNHEY and CDR2 SVGEGT. The CDR3 sequence is CASSYGGSYNEQFF. DNA for the CDR3: TGTGCCAGCAGTTACGGGGGCAGCTACAATGAGCAGTTCTTC.

This clonotype was recorded at least ten times. The chain couples TRBV6-4 to TRBJ2-7, with TRBD1 matching 10 bases. Germline assignment: CDR1 MRHNA and CDR2 SNTAGT. CDR3 length equals 15 residues. Trimming took 8 bases from V and 2 from J; bases not matched to a gene: 9. CDR3 sequence reads: CASAKGDRGPYEQYF. In DNA, the CDR3 is TGTGCCAGCGCAAAAGGGGACAGGGGACCCTACGAGCAGTACTTC.

V is TRBV11-3 and J is TRBJ1-1; D may be TRBD1 (5 bases). CDR3 length: 13 amino acids. Per germline, CDR1 SGHNT and CDR2 YENEEA. The V end lost 5 bases, the J end lost 5 bases, and 12 bases lay between the germline ends. This CDR3 is CASSQIRDTEAFF. CDR3 coding DNA: TGTGCCAGCAGCCAAATCAGGGATACTGAAGCTTTCTTT.

The V call is TRBV6-9, the J call TRBJ2-7; 9 nucleotides agree with TRBD2. The CDR3 consists of 14 residues. V shed 3 bases, J shed 4 bases, and the junction held 4 bases outside the gene matches. The germline V gene encodes CDR1 MNHGY and CDR2 SVAAGI. In DNA form, the CDR3 reads TGTGCCAGCAGTTACGGACTAGCGATTTACGAGCAGTACTTC. Translating it yields CASSYGLAIYEQYF.

The rearrangement links TRBV7-3 to TRBJ2-2; D gene unclear. V lost 4 bases, J lost 7 bases, and 4 bases lay in between. The CDR3 runs to 11 residues. CDR1 and CDR2 (germline): SGHTA, FQGTGA. The CDR3 DNA follows: TGTGCCAGCAGCTCCTACGGGGAGCTGTTTTTT. This translates into CASSSYGELFF.

The chain combines TRBV25-1 with TRBJ2-1; D remains unclear. CDR3 length equals 13 residues. Trimming left V 7 bases short and J 8 bases short, with 15 bases between. Germline V gene lookup returns CDR1 MGHDK and CDR2 SYGVNS. CDR3 bases: TGTGCCAGCAACCGGAGATACTTGGATGAGCAGTTCTTC. Amino acids: CASNRRYLDEQFF.

This clonotype was seen ten or more times. The rearrangement links TRBV7-8 to TRBJ2-5, with D unresolved. Germline CDR1 SGHVS, CDR2 FQNEAQ. Trimming took off 1 base at V and 5 bases at J, with 14 bases between the two ends. This CDR3 has 15 amino acids. CDR3 loop: CASSLGPGSQETQYF. CDR3 DNA: TGTGCCAGCAGCTTAGGGCCAGGCAGCCAGGAGACCCAGTACTTC.